The 28 T cell receptor beta chains below come from one sample, sequenced in a study of CD8+CD57+ T cells in acquired aplastic anemia. Genomic DNA was employed as the template in profiling TCR beta VDJ and CDR3. One entry per CDR3 protein, called by TCRdb with MiXCR from the reads. The data contain approximately 150,000 distinct CDR3 sequences, around half of them singletons. An expansion of CD8+CD57+ cells by flow cytometry had been shown in patients chosen for sequencing. The sequenced material came from sorted CD4+, CD8+, or CD8+CD57+ T cells (not recorded which) from PBMCs. The receptors derive from a human donor with aplastic anemia.

The chain recombines TRBV29-1 with TRBJ2-6; D is uncertain. The ends were cut back, 4 bases at V and 2 bases at J, with 12 bases in the middle. Germline CDR1 reads SQVTM; CDR2 reads ANQGSEA. The CDR3 totals 15 residues. In nucleotides, the CDR3 is TGCAGCGTTGGGCTACTGCTGGCTGGGGCCAACGTCCTGACTTTC. Its protein is CSVGLLLAGANVLTF.

This clonotype came up many times. The V and J genes are TRBV3-1 and TRBJ2-7; TRBD1 matches at 8 bases. Germline V gene data show CDR1 as LGHDT and CDR2 as YNNKEL (reference sequence). V lost 0 bases and J lost 2; bases outside the gene matches: 3. The CDR3 sequence is 15 residues long. The chain's CDR3 is CASSQDGTGTYEQYF. CDR3 coding DNA: TGTGCCAGCAGCCAAGACGGGACAGGCACCTACGAGCAGTACTTC.

This clonotype showed up many times. The V and J genes are TRBV5-1 and TRBJ2-7; D gene unclear. Germline V lookup: CDR1 SGHRS, CDR2 YFSETQ. The CDR3 spans 13 residues. V lost 4 bases and J 3 bases, leaving 11 bases between the germline ends. Here the CDR3 DNA reads TGCGCCAGCAGCCCGGATGCAGGCTACGAGCAGTACGTC. Translated, it gives CASSPDAGYEQYV.

This clonotype has only one observation. This chain links TRBV11-2 with TRBJ2-3, with 13 bases that match TRBD2. J was trimmed by 1 base and V by 6 bases; bases with no gene match: 1. Per germline, CDR1 SGHAT and CDR2 FQNNGV. This CDR3 has 15 residues. The CDR3 reads CASSGLAGGTDTQYF. CDR3 DNA sequence: TGTGCCAGCAGTGGACTAGCGGGAGGCACAGATACGCAGTATTTT.

This clonotype came up many times. The J gene is TRBJ2-3, the V gene TRBV7-9; TRBD1 agrees at 7 bases. The length of the CDR3 is 16 residues. Germline CDR1 reads SEHNR; CDR2 reads FQNEAQ (reference sequence). V shed 5 bases, J shed 1 base, and the junction held 9 bases outside the gene matches. The CDR3 DNA follows: TGTGCCAGCAGCCAACGGACAGGTTTGGGCACAGATACGCAGTATTTT. Protein product: CASSQRTGLGTDTQYF.

The rearrangement uses TRBV7-9 and TRBJ2-7, with D perhaps being TRBD1 or TRBD2 (6 bases each). Deletions cut 5 bases from V and 6 bases from J, with 14 bases between. The germline V gene encodes CDR1 SEHNR and CDR2 FQNEAQ (reference sequence). The CDR3 is 13 amino acids. The CDR3 sequence is CASSLTGGSEQYF. The CDR3 DNA sequence: TGTGCCAGCAGCCTCACCGGGGGCTCCGAGCAGTACTTC.

The genes are TRBV29-1 and TRBJ1-2; TRBD1 matches at 7 bases. Per germline, CDR1 SQVTM and CDR2 ANQGSEA. V was pared by 4 bases and J by 5 bases, with 7 bases of the junction left unmatched. The CDR3 totals 13 residues. CDR3 nucleotide sequence: TGCAGCGTTGTGGCAGGGGGTCAGTATGGCTACACCTTC. This translates into CSVVAGGQYGYTF.

This clonotype has at least ten counts. The J gene is TRBJ2-1, the V gene TRBV2, with D perhaps TRBD1 (5 bases). CDR3 size: 13 residues. V was cut by 5 bases and J by 4 bases, with 9 bases left in between. The germline V gene encodes CDR1 SNHLY and CDR2 FYNNEI. CDR3 bases: TGTGCCAGCAGTAAGGACATATACAATGAGCAGTTCTTC. This gives the protein CASSKDIYNEQFF. The full variable domain, in which reference TRBV2 and TRBJ2-1 provide the parts outside the CDR3, is EPEVTQTPSHQVTQMGQEVILRCVPISNHLYFYWYRQILGQKVEFLVSFYNNEISEKSEIFDDQFSVERPDGSNFTLKIRSTKLEDSAMYFCASSKDIYNEQFFGPGTRLTVL.

V is TRBV7-6 and J is TRBJ2-7, with 15 bases fitting TRBD2. J was trimmed by 6 bases and V by 5 bases; bases with no gene match: 2. In germline, CDR1 is SGHVS, CDR2 FNYEAQ. The CDR3 extends over 14 amino acids. This chain's CDR3 is CASSTGLAGGEQYF. The CDR3 DNA reads TGTGCCAGCAGCACGGGACTAGCGGGGGGCGAGCAGTACTTC.

This sequence joins TRBV19 and TRBJ1-2; D may be TRBD1 (5 bases). The V gene lost 8 bases and the J gene lost 4 bases, with 11 bases spanning the gap. The germline gives CDR1 LNHDA, CDR2 SQIVND (reference sequence). This CDR3 is 12 amino acids long. The DNA of the CDR3 is TGTGCCAGTCAAGGGGACGTCTATGGCTACACCTTC. It encodes CASQGDVYGYTF.

The rearrangement joins TRBV20-1 to TRBJ2-4; 11 bases fit TRBD2. V shed 0 bases and J 13 bases; nucleotides not matched to a gene: 11. The CDR3 is 15 amino acids. Germline CDR1 reads DFQATT; CDR2 reads SNEGSKA (reference sequence). The DNA of the CDR3 is TGCAGTGCTAGAGATAGCGGGAGGGCCTACAATGAGCAGTACTTC. Protein product: CSARDSGRAYNEQYF.

The chain combines TRBV20-1 with TRBJ2-1; D possibly matches TRBD1 or TRBD2 (6 bases each). The CDR3 runs 15 residues. V shed 3 bases and J shed 6 bases, with 18 bases lying between them. Per germline, CDR1 DFQATT and CDR2 SNEGSKA (reference sequence). Written as DNA, the CDR3 is TGCAGTGCTAGCAGTGCGAGCGAGGGGGGCAATGAGCAGTTCTTC. Its translation: CSASSASEGGNEQFF.

This clonotype was observed many times. V gene TRBV6-2 or TRBV6-3 combines with J gene TRBJ2-5; D might be TRBD1 or TRBD2, each matching 6 bases. CDR1 is MNHEY, CDR2 SVGEGT, per germline. The CDR3 runs to 15 residues. Trimming left V 2 bases short and J 5 bases short, with 15 bases between. Here the CDR3 reads CASSYGAGRGETQYF. For the CDR3, the DNA is TGTGCCAGCAGTTACGGTGCGGGAAGGGGGGAGACCCAGTACTTC.

The gene calls are TRBV10-3 and TRBJ1-3; 7 bases map to TRBD1. This CDR3 has 15 amino acids. CDR1 and CDR2 (germline): ENHRY, SYGVKD. J was trimmed by 0 bases and V by 3 bases; bases with no gene match: 2. Here the CDR3 DNA reads TGTGCCATCAGTGACACAGGGGTCTCTGGAAACACCATATATTTT. Translation gives CAISDTGVSGNTIYF.

This clonotype occurred a few times. V and J are TRBV6-5 and TRBJ2-4, with 12 positions matching TRBD2. V lost 6 bases to trimming and J lost 7 bases; unmatched junction nucleotides: 7. The CDR3 covers 15 residues. Germline lookup yields CDR1 MNHEY and CDR2 SVGAGI. CDR3 region: CASSPTSGGTNIQYF. The DNA of the CDR3 is TGTGCCAGCAGCCCTACTAGCGGGGGGACGAACATTCAGTACTTC.

The sample holds one count of this clonotype. The chain combines TRBV6-5 with TRBJ1-5; 8 positions match TRBD1. This CDR3 contains 14 residues. With V trimmed by 2 bases and J by 4 bases, 1 base remained unmatched. Germline CDR1 and CDR2: MNHEY and SVGAGI. CDR3 nucleotides: TGTGCCAGCAGTTACACAGGGGGGAATCAGCCCCAGCATTTT. It is translated as CASSYTGGNQPQHF.

This chain uses TRBV15 with TRBJ2-5; TRBD2 is a possible D gene (5 bases). The germline gives CDR1 LNHNV, CDR2 YYDKDF (reference sequence). The CDR3 extends over 14 amino acids. Trimming pared 1 base from V and 2 bases from J, leaving 8 bases between. The CDR3 DNA reads TGTGCCACCAGCAGAGGGACTGCGCAAGAGACCCAGTACTTC. Amino acid sequence: CATSRGTAQETQYF.

The V call is TRBV20-1, the J call TRBJ1-2; D unresolved. The CDR3 is 12 amino acids. The V gene lost 3 bases and the J gene lost 3 bases, with 8 bases spanning the gap. Germline lookup yields CDR1 DFQATT and CDR2 SNEGSKA (reference sequence). This CDR3 reads CSASGQDYGYTF. CDR3 nucleotides: TGCAGTGCTAGTGGGCAGGACTATGGCTACACCTTC.

On this clonotype itself: Just one base apart from a much larger clone, this may be a read error. The conserved final phenylalanine or tryptophan is absent from the CDR3, which likely points to a read error. This rearrangement joins TRBV11-2 to TRBJ2-2, with 7 bases fitting TRBD2. Germline V CDR1 and CDR2: SGHAT, FQNNGV. The CDR3 runs to 15 residues. V dropped 2 bases and J dropped 5; count of bases not matched to a gene: 5. The CDR3: CASSLSSGVTGELFS. The CDR3 DNA follows: TGTGCCAGCAGCTTATCCAGCGGGGTAACCGGGGAGCTGTTTTCT.

The chain joins TRBV14 to TRBJ1-1; perhaps TRBD1 as D (5 bases). The germline V and J ends were trimmed by 2 bases and 11 bases, with 27 bases remaining between them. This CDR3 region has 17 residues. Germline V gene data show CDR1 as SGHDN and CDR2 as FVKESK. CDR3: CASSQQPFSTEIVRAFF. In DNA form, the CDR3 reads TGTGCCAGCAGCCAACAACCATTCTCGACAGAGATCGTGCGGGCTTTCTTT.

This clonotype has ten or more counts. V is TRBV6-5 and J is TRBJ2-5; maybe TRBD2 (7 bases). Trimming removed 0 bases at V and 5 bases at J, with 13 bases between. CDR3 length equals 15 residues. The germline V gene encodes CDR1 MNHEY and CDR2 SVGAGI. The chain's CDR3 is CASSYSGGGLETQYF. The CDR3 DNA sequence: TGTGCCAGCAGTTACTCGGGGGGGGGCCTTGAGACCCAGTACTTC.

V gene TRBV15 combines with J gene TRBJ2-7; maybe TRBD2 (5 bases). V shed 0 bases and J shed 5 bases, with 8 bases lying between them. Germline V gives CDR1 LNHNV, CDR2 YYDKDF (reference sequence). CDR3 length: 13 amino acids. The CDR3 reads CATSRDEGNEQYF. CDR3 DNA sequence: TGTGCCACCAGCAGAGATGAGGGAAACGAGCAGTACTTC.

This clonotype has ten or more counts. J is TRBJ1-1 and V is TRBV19; 7 nucleotides align to TRBD1. Germline V gene lookup returns CDR1 LNHDA and CDR2 SQIVND (reference sequence). The V gene end was trimmed by 4 bases and the J gene end by 0 bases; junction bases not matched to a gene: 8. CDR3 length: 16 residues. The CDR3 coding sequence is TGTGCCAGTAGTACGGGACAGACATTCATGAACACTGAAGCTTTCTTT. It encodes CASSTGQTFMNTEAFF.

A word on this clonotype: Given a much more abundant clone one base away, this may be a read error. This rearrangement joins TRBV6-1 to TRBJ2-3; D call uncertain. This CDR3 is 14 amino acids long. In germline, CDR1 is MNHNS, CDR2 SASEGT. Trimming pared 3 bases from V and 2 bases from J, leaving 9 bases between. As DNA, the CDR3 is TGTGCCAGCAGTGACCGGCGGCTCACAGATACGCAGTATTTT. Protein: CASSDRRLTDTQYF.

This chain joins TRBV2 and TRBJ2-1; 9 positions match TRBD1. Germline CDR1 reads SNHLY; CDR2 reads FYNNEI. Germline trimming cut 6 bases from V and 8 bases from J; bases unmatched to any gene: 5. The CDR3 extends over 13 amino acids. The CDR3, as DNA: TGTGCCAGCAGGCCACAGGGGGCCGATGAGCAGTTCTTC. Amino acids: CASRPQGADEQFF.

The chain employs TRBV29-1 and TRBJ1-1, with D possibly being TRBD1 (6 bases). Trimming cost V 3 bases and J 11 bases, with 13 bases left between them. The CDR3 runs 11 residues. Germline values: CDR1 SQVTM, CDR2 ANQGSEA. CDR3: CSVEIPGAAFF. The CDR3 nucleotides read TGCAGCGTTGAGATCCCAGGGGCGGCTTTCTTT.

This clonotype has at least ten counts. The chain combines TRBV6-1 with TRBJ1-5, with D unclear. The germline CDR1 and CDR2 sequences are MNHNS and SASEGT. The CDR3 has 15 residues. V was cut by 2 bases and J by 7 bases, with 15 bases left in between. The CDR3 bases are TGTGCCAGCAGTGAACGTTTGTCCCCCGGGCAGCCCCAGCATTTT. Encoded protein: CASSERLSPGQPQHF.

The chain is built from TRBV2 and TRBJ2-5; perhaps TRBD2 as D (5 bases). V lost 6 bases and J 2 bases, leaving 13 bases between the germline ends. CDR1 and CDR2 from the germline V gene are SNHLY and FYNNEI. The CDR3 is 14 residues long. The CDR3 sequence: CASSHTGFQETQYF. Here the CDR3 DNA reads TGTGCCAGCAGCCATACGGGATTTCAAGAGACCCAGTACTTC.